The T cell receptor beta chain under discussion was sequenced for a study of T cell changes during pregnancy in multiple sclerosis. Sequencing was performed with immunoSEQ multiplex PCR; in TCRdb, only in-frame clones are kept and a portion is missing. The sample yields approximately 66,000 clones, 92% seen once. V was pared by 6 bases and J by 3 bases, with 13 bases of the junction left unmatched. CDR1 and CDR2 (germline): SGHTS, YDEGEE. The CDR3 contains 16 residues. This clone showed up just once. Sequencing was performed on peripheral blood, taken in the third trimester of pregnancy. The chain combines TRBV5-8 with TRBJ1-2; 8 bases are shared with TRBD1. This receptor was obtained from a female donor in good health, enrolled as a control in a pregnancy study. The CDR3 DNA is TGTGCCAGCACCCTTAACCAGGGGGCCTGGTACTATGGCTACACCTTC. Its translation: CASTLNQGAWYYGYTF.